The rows below give T cell receptor beta chains drawn from one sample of a study of blood T cell repertoires in COVID-19. Method: immunoSEQ multiplex PCR; TCRdb's copy keeps in-frame clones and lacks some. Found here are about 59,000 clones, roughly 80% of them singletons; the top ten hold around 14%. The source material was peripheral blood. Receptors originate from a woman in her sixties or seventies with acute or convalescent COVID-19. Both conserved end residues are part of each CDR3. The order of the fields is D gene, J gene, clone size, V gene, CDR3 protein, CDR3 DNA. D genes are given only for firm matches. A clone size is listed for some rows: how often the clone was seen (once, few, many), or a class if it is expanded.

>.|TRBJ2-7|.|TRBV6-1
CASSEGLGGERRGSYEQYF
TGTGCCAGCAGTGAAGGGCTCGGAGGGGAACGCAGGGGGTCCTACGAGCAGTACTTC
>.|TRBJ1-1|.|TRBV5-6
CASSFGPSGGTEAFF
TGTGCCAGCAGCTTTGGGCCCTCAGGTGGCACTGAAGCTTTCTTT
>.|TRBJ1-1|.|TRBV30
CAWKGEFMNTEAFF
TGTGCCTGGAAGGGGGAGTTCATGAACACTGAAGCTTTCTTT
>.|TRBJ1-1|.|TRBV6-1
CASSESWNTEAFF
TGTGCCAGCAGTGAAAGCTGGAACACTGAAGCTTTCTTT
>.|TRBJ1-2|.|TRBV27
CASSLSGSTNYGYTF
TGTGCCAGCAGTTTATCCGGGAGTACTAACTATGGCTACACCTTC
>.|TRBJ1-4|.|TRBV30
CAWSVYYGGEKLFF
TGTGCCTGGAGTGTTTATTACGGGGGAGAAAAACTGTTTTTT
>TRBD2|TRBJ2-1|.|TRBV24-1
CATSRGGGYNEQFF
TGTGCCACCAGTCGCGGCGGGGGATACAATGAGCAGTTCTTC
>.|TRBJ1-2|few|TRBV5-6
CASSLDTPRAYGYTF
TGTGCCAGCAGCTTGGATACCCCCCGAGCCTATGGCTACACCTTC
>TRBD1|TRBJ1-3|.|TRBV5-1
CASSELQGNTIYF
TGCGCCAGCAGCGAATTACAGGGGAACACCATATATTTT
>TRBD1|TRBJ2-5|.|TRBV7-2
CASSRRDRGRETQYF
TGTGCCAGCAGTCGCCGCGACAGGGGGCGGGAGACCCAGTACTTC
>.|TRBJ1-1|.|TRBV6-5
CASSSIGGRSTEAFF
TGTGCCAGCAGTTCCATCGGGGGGCGGAGTACTGAAGCTTTCTTT
>.|TRBJ2-5|.|TRBV2
CASTKTAVQETQYF
TGTGCCAGCACGAAAACGGCGGTCCAAGAGACCCAGTACTTC
>TRBD1|TRBJ1-5|.|TRBV18
CASSPVGGQGGQPQHF
TGTGCCAGCTCACCGGTAGGGGGACAGGGCGGTCAGCCCCAGCATTTT
>TRBD1|TRBJ2-2|.|TRBV6-5
CASSSQGDTGELFF
TGTGCCAGCAGTTCTCAGGGGGACACCGGGGAGCTGTTTTTT
>.|TRBJ1-1|.|TRBV4-1
CASSQHVAVNTEAFF
TGCGCCAGCAGCCAGCACGTAGCCGTGAACACTGAAGCTTTCTTT
>.|TRBJ1-2|few|TRBV5-1
CASSLGTEVYGYTF
TGCGCCAGCAGCTTGGGGACAGAAGTCTATGGCTACACCTTC
>TRBD2|TRBJ2-2|.|TRBV7-9
CASSPRLAGVQTGELFF
TGTGCCAGCAGCCCGCGACTAGCGGGGGTCCAAACCGGGGAGCTGTTTTTT
>.|TRBJ2-5|.|TRBV5-6
CASSGLHQETQYF
TGTGCCAGCAGCGGACTCCACCAAGAGACCCAGTACTTC
>.|TRBJ1-2|.|TRBV7-3
CASSPGPGVYGYTF
TGTGCCAGCAGCCCGGGACCGGGGGTTTATGGCTACACCTTC
>TRBD1|TRBJ1-1|few|TRBV4-1
CASSQDGVRQGSTEAFF
TGCGCCAGCAGCCAAGATGGGGTCCGACAGGGGTCCACTGAAGCTTTCTTT
>.|TRBJ1-1|few|TRBV19
CASSRGGLFMNTEAFF
TGTGCCAGTAGCAGGGGCGGTCTTTTCATGAACACTGAAGCTTTCTTT
>TRBD1|TRBJ2-2|once|TRBV19
CASSSTPRTGFTAANTGELFF
TGTGCCAGTAGTTCAACGCCTAGGACAGGGTTTACCGCCGCGAACACCGGGGAGCTGTTTTTT
>TRBD2|TRBJ2-1|.|TRBV11-3
CASSLGGYNEQFF
TGTGCCAGCAGCCTCGGGGGGTACAATGAGCAGTTCTTC
>.|TRBJ1-3|.|TRBV27
CASSSDRFLSGNTIYF
TGTGCCAGCAGTTCCGACAGGTTTCTCTCTGGAAACACCATATATTTT
>.|TRBJ1-2|.|TRBV10-2
CASSEFTYGYTF
TGCGCCAGCAGTGAGTTTACTTATGGCTACACCTTC
>.|TRBJ2-3|few|TRBV5-1
CASSLGGPRSTDTQYF
TGCGCCAGCAGCTTGGGAGGGCCGAGGAGCACAGATACGCAGTATTTT
>TRBD1|TRBJ1-4|.|TRBV18
CASSPNQGANEKLFF
TGTGCCAGCTCACCCAACCAGGGGGCAAACGAAAAACTGTTTTTT
>TRBD1|TRBJ2-2|.|TRBV4-1
CASSQDRGPTGELFF
TGCGCCAGCAGCCAAGATAGGGGGCCCACCGGGGAGCTGTTTTTT
>.|TRBJ1-2|.|TRBV6-6
CASSYSGFYGYTF
TGTGCCAGCAGTTACTCCGGGTTCTATGGCTACACCTTC
>.|TRBJ1-1|.|TRBV12-5
CASGRIGAILSNLSVNTEAFF
TGTGCTAGTGGACGCATAGGGGCTATTTTATCAAACCTTTCGGTGAACACTGAAGCTTTCTTT
>TRBD1|TRBJ1-1|few|TRBV15
CATSTIGQVNTEAFF
TGTGCCACCAGCACAATCGGACAGGTGAACACTGAAGCTTTCTTT
>.|TRBJ1-5|few|TRBV24-1
CATSDSRTVNQPQHF
TGTGCCACCAGTGATTCCCGGACAGTCAATCAGCCCCAGCATTTT
>.|TRBJ2-3|.|TRBV4-2
CASSHTGGYTDTQYF
TGTGCCAGCAGCCATACGGGGGGCTACACAGATACGCAGTATTTT
>.|TRBJ2-5|.|TRBV25-1
CASSAPGDGKTQYF
TGTGCCAGCAGTGCTCCGGGAGACGGGAAGACCCAGTACTTC
>.|TRBJ2-3|.|TRBV2
CASSEDGGGTDTQYF
TGTGCCAGCAGTGAAGATGGCGGGGGCACAGATACGCAGTATTTT
>TRBD1|TRBJ1-6|.|TRBV7-2
CASSLYAGGYLHF
TGTGCCAGCAGCTTATATGCAGGGGGCTATCTCCACTTT
>TRBD2|TRBJ2-3|.|TRBV7-8
CASSGLAGGYFTDTQYF
TGTGCCAGCAGCGGACTAGCGGGGGGGTACTTCACAGATACGCAGTATTTT
>.|TRBJ2-6|.|TRBV7-9
CARDSGGPGANVLTF
TGTGCCAGAGATTCTGGCGGGCCTGGGGCCAACGTCCTGACTTTC
>.|TRBJ1-3|once|TRBV12-3/TRBV12-4
CASSFVRDTIYF
TGTGCCAGCAGTTTCGTACGAGACACCATATATTTT
>TRBD1|TRBJ1-2|few|TRBV24-1
CATSEDGTGYGYTF
TGTGCCACCAGTGAAGATGGGACAGGATATGGCTACACCTTC
>TRBD1|TRBJ2-3|.|TRBV4-1
CASSPTGGLATDTQYF
TGCGCCAGCAGCCCCACAGGGGGCCTGGCCACAGATACGCAGTATTTT
>.|TRBJ1-2|.|TRBV7-6
CASSPEENYGYTF
TGTGCCAGCAGCCCGGAGGAAAACTATGGCTACACCTTC
>TRBD2|TRBJ2-1|.|TRBV7-9
CAGRASGGYNEQFF
TGTGCCGGGCGGGCTAGCGGGGGGTACAATGAGCAGTTCTTC
>.|TRBJ2-5|.|TRBV7-8
CASSPGARETQYF
TGTGCCAGCAGTCCAGGGGCTCGGGAGACCCAGTACTTC
>.|TRBJ1-5|once|TRBV29-1
CSVEEDEYKGEIF
TGCAGCGTTGAAGAGGACGAATACAAGGGAGAGATCTTC
>.|TRBJ1-5|.|TRBV4-1
CASSQMDMGIPRQPQHF
TGCGCCAGCAGCCAAATGGACATGGGGATTCCACGTCAGCCCCAGCATTTT
>.|TRBJ1-2|.|TRBV19
CASTLIAGVYGYTF
TGTGCCAGTACTTTAATTGCAGGGGTTTATGGCTACACCTTC
>TRBD1|TRBJ1-1|.|TRBV30
CAWRTQGVTTPEAFF
TGTGCCTGGAGGACCCAGGGGGTCACCACCCCTGAAGCTTTCTTT
>TRBD1|TRBJ2-7|.|TRBV29-1
CSANSGTGREQYF
TGCAGCGCGAACTCCGGGACAGGGCGCGAGCAGTACTTC
>.|TRBJ1-5|.|TRBV21-1
CASSPLDRRGIGDQPQHF
TGTGCCAGCAGCCCCCTGGACAGGAGGGGGATAGGTGATCAGCCCCAGCATTTT
>.|TRBJ2-2|.|TRBV4-2
CASSDSPYRYPGTGELFF
TGTGCCAGCAGCGACTCTCCTTACAGGTACCCTGGGACCGGGGAGCTGTTTTTT